Following are 24 T cell receptor beta chains from one sample sequenced in a study of cytomegalovirus exposure and HLA in healthy donors. The PCR made use of 60 Vbeta and 13 Jbeta primers. The protocol was immunoSEQ multiplex PCR, while the TCRdb copy is restricted to in-frame clones and leaves out a portion. The data contain about 200,000 clones, around 83% of them singletons. Sequencing was carried out using PBMCs. Receptors originate from a woman aged 45-65 years in good health and CMV-seropositive.

The chain couples TRBV6-5 to TRBJ2-1; D ambiguous. Between the trimmed V and J ends, which lost 2 bases and 0 bases, there was a span of 11 bases. Germline V gene lookup returns CDR1 MNHEY and CDR2 SVGAGI. The CDR3 consists of 16 residues. The CDR3 nucleotides read TGTGCCAGCAGTTACGAGGTTTCCAGCTCCTACAATGAGCAGTTCTTC. This sequence encodes CASSYEVSSSYNEQFF.

This chain joins TRBV5-1 and TRBJ2-5; possibly TRBD2 for D (5 bases). The germline gives CDR1 SGHRS, CDR2 YFSETQ. Trimming shortened V by 0 bases and J by 2 bases, and 11 bases separated the two germline ends. The CDR3 loop spans 15 amino acids. The CDR3 sequence is CASSLGSGFQETQYF. The DNA for the CDR3 is TGCGCCAGCAGCTTGGGGTCGGGGTTTCAAGAGACCCAGTACTTC.

The chain recombines TRBV6-6 with TRBJ1-1; a weak D match, TRBD1 (6 bases). CDR1 is MNHNY, CDR2 SVGAGI, per germline (reference sequence). Trimming cost V 8 bases and J 8 bases, with 24 bases left between them. This CDR3 spans 15 amino acids. CDR3 residues: CASSTPEGGLEEAFF. In nucleotides, the CDR3 is TGTGCCAGCTCCACCCCTGAAGGGGGACTAGAAGAAGCTTTCTTT.

The chain has TRBV28 and TRBJ2-7; TRBD1 might be the D (5 bases). The CDR3 runs to 12 residues. The V end lost 5 bases, the J end lost 6 bases, and 11 bases lay between the germline ends. Germline values: CDR1 MDHEN, CDR2 SYDVKM. Here the CDR3 DNA reads TGTGCCAGCAGTCCAGGGTATTCCGAGCAGTACTTC. It is translated as CASSPGYSEQYF.

This chain joins TRBV27 and TRBJ2-7, with D possibly TRBD2 on 5 matching bases. Trimming shortened V by 5 bases and J by 2 bases, and 22 bases separated the two germline ends. The CDR3 length is 17 residues. Germline CDR1 reads MNHEY; CDR2 reads SMNVEV (reference sequence). The CDR3 DNA follows: TGTGCCAGCAGTCCCACTATGCAGCGGCAATTAACCTACGAGCAGTACTTC. It encodes CASSPTMQRQLTYEQYF.

V is TRBV18 and J is TRBJ1-4; D is possibly TRBD1 (6 bases). The length of the CDR3 is 14 residues. V lost 3 bases to trimming and J lost 5 bases, with 10 bases between them. Germline values: CDR1 KGHSH, CDR2 LQKENI. Here the CDR3 DNA reads TGTGCCAGCTCACCCGGGACACAGAATGAAAAACTGTTTTTT. Residues: CASSPGTQNEKLFF.

The chain employs TRBV5-1 and TRBJ2-7, with 10 positions matching TRBD1. The junction had 1 base not matched to a gene; V was cut back by 0 bases and J by 1 base. There are 15 residues in the CDR3. Germline CDR1 and CDR2: SGHRS and YFSETQ. The CDR3 loop reads CASSLGGQGSYEQYF. DNA of the CDR3: TGCGCCAGCAGCTTGGGGGGACAGGGGTCCTACGAGCAGTACTTC. Complete variable domain (other parts from reference TRBV5-1 and TRBJ2-7): KAGVTQTPRYLIKTRGQQVTLSCSPISGHRSVSWYQQTPGQGLQFLFEYFSETQRNKGNFPGRFSGRQFSNSRSEMNVSTLELGDSALYLCASSLGGQGSYEQYFGPGTRLTVT.

In its sample, this clone was seen once. J is TRBJ1-1 and V is TRBV18; D may be TRBD1 (6 bases). Germline CDR1 reads KGHSH; CDR2 reads LQKENI. This CDR3 region has 14 residues. Trimming stripped 8 bases from V and 5 bases from J, with 18 bases between. The CDR3 reads CASQHSEGGTEAFF. CDR3 coding DNA: TGTGCCAGCCAACACTCAGAGGGGGGGACTGAAGCTTTCTTT.

V usage is TRBV2 and J usage is TRBJ2-7; tentative D call: TRBD2 (6 bases). CDR1 is SNHLY and CDR2 is FYNNEI in the germline V gene. The V end was cut by 3 bases, the J end by 2 bases, with 11 bases between. The CDR3 consists of 14 residues. CDR3 residues: CASSDGGVAYEQYF. In nucleotides, the CDR3 is TGTGCCAGCAGTGATGGCGGGGTGGCCTACGAGCAGTACTTC.

This chain connects TRBV18 to TRBJ2-1; tentative D call: TRBD1 (6 bases). Germline V gene data show CDR1 as KGHSH and CDR2 as LQKENI. Trimming took 2 bases from V and 8 from J, leaving 7 bases between them. The CDR3 totals 12 residues. CDR3 DNA sequence: TGTGCCAGCTCACCAGGGGGCGATGAGCAGTTCTTC. Translated, it gives CASSPGGDEQFF.

This clone has a handful of counts. The chain recombines TRBV5-5 with TRBJ2-6; D unclear. The CDR3 spans 14 residues. Trimming shortened V by 5 bases and J by 0 bases, and 6 bases separated the two germline ends. Germline loops: CDR1 SGHKS, CDR2 YYEKEE (reference sequence). Here the CDR3 reads CASSVHSGANVLTF. CDR3 DNA: TGTGCCAGCAGTGTTCACTCTGGGGCCAACGTCCTGACTTTC. The full variable domain, in which reference TRBV5-5 and TRBJ2-6 provide the parts outside the CDR3, is DAGVTQSPTHLIKTRGQQVTLRCSPISGHKSVSWYQQVLGQGPQFIFQYYEKEERGRGNFPDRFSARQFPNYSSELNVNALLLGDSALYLCASSVHSGANVLTFGAGSRLTVL.

The chain is built from TRBV28 and TRBJ2-7; 11 bases line up with TRBD1. The V gene's germline CDR1 is MDHEN and CDR2 SYDVKM. This CDR3 has 16 residues. Losses at the gene ends were 4 bases for V and 0 bases for J; bases not matched to a gene: 5. The CDR3 loop is CASSSTGTGGSYEQYF. CDR3 in DNA: TGTGCCAGCAGTTCGACCGGGACAGGGGGCTCCTACGAGCAGTACTTC.

The chain links TRBV4-3 to TRBJ2-1; 8 bases line up with TRBD2. This CDR3 spans 15 amino acids. V was pared by 2 bases and J by 1 base, with 1 base of the junction left unmatched. Germline V gives CDR1 LGHNA, CDR2 YSLEER. The DNA for the CDR3 is TGCGCCAGCAGCCAAACTAGCGGTTCCTACAATGAGCAGTTCTTC. Encoded protein: CASSQTSGSYNEQFF.

This chain links TRBV15 with TRBJ2-2, with 7 bases matching TRBD1. The germline V gene encodes CDR1 LNHNV and CDR2 YYDKDF (reference sequence). This CDR3 is built from 18 residues. V gave up 0 bases and J gave up 8 bases; unmatched junction bases: 15. CDR3 region: CATSRDRPGQSKRGELFF. The CDR3 DNA sequence: TGTGCCACCAGCAGAGACAGACCGGGACAGTCAAAAAGGGGGGAGCTGTTTTTT. Filled out from reference TRBV15 and TRBJ2-2, the complete variable domain reads DAMVIQNPRYQVTQFGKPVTLSCSQTLNHNVMYWYQQKSSQAPKLLFHYYDKDFNNEADTPDNFQSRRPNTSFCFLDIRSPGLGDTAMYLCATSRDRPGQSKRGELFFGEGSRLTVL.

The rearrangement joins TRBV11-2 to TRBJ2-6; D unresolved. Deletions cut 5 bases from V and 0 bases from J, with 11 bases between. Germline V gene sequence: CDR1 SGHAT, CDR2 FQNNGV. This CDR3 region has 16 residues. CDR3 sequence: CASSPLTVSGANVLTF. CDR3 coding DNA: TGTGCCAGCAGCCCCCTTACAGTCTCTGGGGCCAACGTCCTGACTTTC. Combining the CDR3 with reference TRBV11-2 and TRBJ2-6 gives the whole variable domain EAGVAQSPRYKIIEKRQSVAFWCNPISGHATLYWYQQILGQGPKLLIQFQNNGVVDDSQLPKDRFSAERLKGVDSTLKIQPAKLEDSAVYLCASSPLTVSGANVLTFGAGSRLTVL.

In this sample, this clone turned up a few times. The CDR3 sequence: CASTKSREAQETQYF. DNA of the CDR3: TGTGCCAGCACCAAATCCAGGGAGGCTCAAGAGACCCAGTACTTC. The chain links TRBV6-5 to TRBJ2-5; possible D gene TRBD2, 6 bases. V was shortened by 7 bases and J by 2 bases, with 17 bases between the two germline ends. Germline-derived CDR1 and CDR2 are MNHEY and SVGAGI. There are 15 residues in the CDR3.

This chain connects TRBV21-1 to TRBJ2-3; TRBD2, as called in the table, went unchecked against the DNA. TRBV21-1 is shown as a pseudogene. The CDR3 covers 16 residues. The CDR3: CASSRGVAGAKDTQYF. In DNA form, the CDR3 reads TGTGCCAGCAGCCGGGGGGTAGCGGGGGCTAAAGATACGCAGTATTTT.

The chain combines TRBV11-3 with TRBJ2-1; 9 positions match TRBD2. V was clipped by 3 bases and J by 6 bases; unmatched bases: 6. The CDR3 extends over 15 amino acids. Germline loops: CDR1 SGHNT, CDR2 YENEEA. CDR3: CASSLGAGGPNEQFF. Here the CDR3 DNA reads TGTGCCAGCAGCTTGGGGGCGGGGGGGCCCAATGAGCAGTTCTTC.

This chain joins TRBV6-4 and TRBJ2-4, with a possible D match to TRBD2 (7 bases). Germline CDR1 and CDR2: MRHNA and SNTAGT. The CDR3 runs to 13 residues. V was pared by 4 bases and J by 9 bases, with 13 bases between. This chain's CDR3 is CASSAEGGGIQYF. The CDR3 DNA follows: TGTGCCAGCAGTGCCGAAGGGGGGGGCATTCAGTACTTC.

The V gene is TRBV19, the J gene TRBJ1-6, with 8 bases lining up with TRBD1. CDR1 is LNHDA and CDR2 is SQIVND in the germline V gene (reference sequence). After removal of 1 base from V and 5 bases from J, the junction contained 7 bases not matched to a gene. CDR3 length: 17 residues. In nucleotides, the CDR3 is TGTGCCAGTAGTATAGGACAGGGGCCAGCGGATAATTCACCCCTCCACTTT. This sequence encodes CASSIGQGPADNSPLHF.

The CDR3 region is CASSLRGTEAFF. The CDR3, as DNA: TGTGCCAGCAGCCTCAGGGGTACTGAAGCTTTCTTT. The rearrangement links TRBV4-2 to TRBJ1-1; maybe TRBD1 (6 bases). Germline CDR1 is LGHNA and CDR2 is YNFKEQ. V lost 4 bases and J 5 bases, leaving 8 bases between the germline ends. There are 12 residues in the CDR3.

The chain uses TRBV7-9 and TRBJ2-5, with 13 bases aligning to TRBD2. The J call is in doubt because the DNA end fits TRBJ2-7 better. There are 14 residues in the CDR3. Germline assignment: CDR1 SEHNR and CDR2 FQNEAQ (reference sequence). The DNA for the CDR3 is TGTGCCAGCAGAGGGACTAGCGGGGAGTGCGAGCAGTACTTC. Translated: CASRGTSGECEQYF.

V and J are TRBV21-1 and TRBJ2-3; TRBD2, the table's D call, was not compared with the DNA. TRBV21-1 is marked as a pseudogene. This CDR3 is 16 amino acids long. Here the CDR3 reads CASSLNGEAGEPTQYF. DNA for the CDR3: TGTGCCAGCAGCCTGAATGGGGAGGCGGGGGAGCCTACGCAGTATTTT.

The gene calls are TRBV4-3 and TRBJ1-2; D not resolved. Trimming shortened V by 4 bases and J by 4 bases, and 13 bases separated the two germline ends. Germline values: CDR1 LGHNA, CDR2 YSLEER. There are 14 residues in the CDR3. The CDR3 reads CASSRRGWGYGYTF. The CDR3 DNA reads as TGCGCCAGCAGCCGACGAGGGTGGGGCTATGGCTACACCTTC.